This entry is about one TCR beta chain. Antigen specificity is unknown. These data are taken from a study of tumor-infiltrating lymphocytes in glioblastoma multiforme. TCR beta libraries were built from RNA through three nested multiplex PCR rounds using modified ARM-PCR. A C-beta primer primed TCRB cDNA from about 500 ng RNA. Unique molecular identifiers were not described for the libraries. From the multiplex PCR reads, TCRdb called clonotypes with MiXCR, one entry per CDR3 protein. Here the sample spans some 14,000 distinct CDR3 sequences, roughly 70% being singletons. Losses at the gene ends were 5 bases for V and 5 bases for J; bases not matched to a gene: 7. There are 15 residues in the CDR3. The germline V gene has CDR1 SGHAT and CDR2 FQNNGV. Whole-study findings and limits: Just one glioblastoma patient contributed to the TCR-mutation comparison. Clone frequencies may be distorted by unequal TCR transcripts per cell.

The chain carries TRBV11-2 and TRBJ2-1; TRBD2 agrees at 9 bases. Sample: brain tumor tissue. The clonotype originates from a male donor with glioblastoma. In DNA form, the CDR3 reads TGTGCCAGCAGCCCTGAATTAGCGGGGGACAATGAGCAGTTCTTC. Its protein product is CASSPELAGDNEQFF.